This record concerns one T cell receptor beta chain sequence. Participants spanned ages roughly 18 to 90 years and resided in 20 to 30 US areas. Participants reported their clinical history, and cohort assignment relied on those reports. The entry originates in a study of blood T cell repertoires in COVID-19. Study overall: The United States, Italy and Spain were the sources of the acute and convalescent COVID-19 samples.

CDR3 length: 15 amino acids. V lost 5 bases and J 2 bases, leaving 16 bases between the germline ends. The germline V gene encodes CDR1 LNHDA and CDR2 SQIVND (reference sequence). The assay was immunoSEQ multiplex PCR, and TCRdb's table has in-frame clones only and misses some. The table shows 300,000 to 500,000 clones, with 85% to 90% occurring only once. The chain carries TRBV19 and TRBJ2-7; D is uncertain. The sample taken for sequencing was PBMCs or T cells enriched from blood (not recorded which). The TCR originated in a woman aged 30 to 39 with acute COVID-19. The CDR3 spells CASSPIDPGPYEQYF. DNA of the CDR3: TGTGCCAGTAGTCCAATCGACCCTGGGCCCTACGAGCAGTACTTC.